These T cell receptor beta chains were read from a single sample in a study of blood T cell repertoires in COVID-19. The method was immunoSEQ multiplex PCR; TCRdb's version includes in-frame clones alone and lacks a portion of them. The sample holds about 170,000 clones, around 83% seen once. The source material was peripheral blood. These receptors originate from a woman aged 70-85 years who had recovered from COVID-19. Each CDR3 is given with its conserved first and last residue.

V,J,length,CDR3
TRBV25-1,TRBJ1-2,13,CASTPYPGVGYTF
TRBV4-3,TRBJ2-5,14,CASSRGPGGETQYF
TRBV27,TRBJ2-1,18,CASRAHALAGGGYNEQFF
TRBV11-1,TRBJ1-1,16,CASSPRAGRMNTEAFF
TRBV28,TRBJ1-4,14,CASKGNRGGEKLFF
TRBV7-2,TRBJ2-5,15,CASSFLGLRGETQYF
TRBV7-8,TRBJ1-2,14,CASSPPRSTYGYTF
TRBV5-1,TRBJ2-7,15,CASSPGTSADYEQYF
TRBV30,TRBJ2-5,14,CAWSTPGSSETQYF
TRBV4-2,TRBJ2-5,14,CASSPPSVGETQYF
TRBV20-1,TRBJ2-3,16,CSASASGASHTDTQYF
TRBV19,TRBJ1-2,13,CASSRTANYGYTF
TRBV6-6,TRBJ1-3,15,CASSRPFRGSDTIYF
TRBV7-2,TRBJ2-2,16,CASSLGRVPGTGELFF
TRBV5-4,TRBJ1-5,15,CASSLGGSSNQPQHF
TRBV7-9,TRBJ2-7,13,CASSPKGGGQRYF
TRBV12-3/TRBV12-4,TRBJ1-5,13,CASSSQGDQPQHF
TRBV11-2,TRBJ2-4,14,CASSFYNSGNIQYF
TRBV5-4,TRBJ2-5,13,CASGTSAKETQYF
TRBV6-6,TRBJ2-3,16,CASSYSGRLASDTQYF
TRBV5-4,TRBJ2-7,15,CASSRGGTSGYEQYF
TRBV9,TRBJ2-2,17,CASSPHGLAGDTGELFF
TRBV28,TRBJ2-3,15,CATVLGTGRTDTQYF
TRBV9,TRBJ2-7,13,CASSTQPRGEQYF
TRBV7-2,TRBJ2-1,12,CASSLVRGGGFF
TRBV9,TRBJ2-2,15,CASSVGQTPTGELFF
TRBV28,TRBJ1-1,15,CASSRGRTLNTEAFF
TRBV18,TRBJ2-1,13,CASSPPDRGEQFF
TRBV11-2,TRBJ1-4,17,CASSLVTGGPSNEKLFF
TRBV12-3/TRBV12-4,TRBJ1-5,12,CASSPLRQPQHF
TRBV27,TRBJ1-2,14,CASSVGGWIGGYTF
TRBV18,TRBJ1-4,17,CASSPNRGRTINEKLFF
TRBV5-5,TRBJ1-5,16,CASSLAGTGEGQPQHF
TRBV5-6,TRBJ2-3,16,CASSPMAGGPADTQYF
TRBV15,TRBJ2-2,18,CATSRDWGLPGGTGELFF
TRBV30,TRBJ1-1,13,CAWSRAGGGEAFF
TRBV2,TRBJ1-2,13,CAGIGQGAYGYTF
TRBV7-8,TRBJ2-7,16,CASSLAPGQPSYEQYF
TRBV7-3,TRBJ2-1,14,CASSPGTGGNEQFF
TRBV5-6,TRBJ2-7,14,CASSEGRKTYEQYF
TRBV19,TRBJ2-5,14,CASSATGSQETQYF
TRBV3-1/TRBV3-2,TRBJ1-6,14,CASSPRGSDSPLHF
TRBV10-3,TRBJ2-1,16,CAISESSSGGDNEQFF
TRBV11-2,TRBJ1-1,14,CASSSGTGPTEAFF
TRBV11-1,TRBJ2-2,13,CASSPQVAGELFF
TRBV7-2,TRBJ1-4,14,CASSPNLGGEKLFF
TRBV13,TRBJ2-3,11,CASTGADTQYF
TRBV10-3,TRBJ2-5,16,CAISDPPRAGGETQYF
TRBV5-6,TRBJ1-1,14,CASSLGHPNTEAFF
TRBV5-1,TRBJ2-1,14,CASSPMTSVGEQFF
TRBV4-1,TRBJ1-5,15,CASSPTEYSNQPQHF
TRBV7-6,TRBJ2-1,15,CASAGGLASYNEQFF